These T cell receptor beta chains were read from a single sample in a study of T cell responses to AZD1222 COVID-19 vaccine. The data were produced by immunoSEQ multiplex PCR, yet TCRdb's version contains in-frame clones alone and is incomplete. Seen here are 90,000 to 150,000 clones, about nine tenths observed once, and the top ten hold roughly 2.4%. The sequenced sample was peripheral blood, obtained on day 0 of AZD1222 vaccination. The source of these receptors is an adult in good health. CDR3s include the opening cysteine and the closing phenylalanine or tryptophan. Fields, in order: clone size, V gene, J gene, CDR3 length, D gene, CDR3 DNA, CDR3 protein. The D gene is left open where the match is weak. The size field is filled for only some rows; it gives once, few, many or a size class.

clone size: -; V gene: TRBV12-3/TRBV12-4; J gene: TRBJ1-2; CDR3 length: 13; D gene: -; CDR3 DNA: TGTGCCAGCAGTTTGGGGCAGGGATATGGCTACACCTTC; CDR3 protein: CASSLGQGYGYTF
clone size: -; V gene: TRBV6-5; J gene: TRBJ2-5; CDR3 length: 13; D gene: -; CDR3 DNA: TGTGCCAGCAATTCCCACCGCCTGGAAACCCAGTACTTC; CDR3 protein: CASNSHRLETQYF
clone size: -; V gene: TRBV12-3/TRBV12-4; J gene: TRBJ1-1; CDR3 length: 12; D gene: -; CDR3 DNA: TGTGCCAGCAGATTGGACCCGGCTGAAGCTTTCTTT; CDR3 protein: CASRLDPAEAFF
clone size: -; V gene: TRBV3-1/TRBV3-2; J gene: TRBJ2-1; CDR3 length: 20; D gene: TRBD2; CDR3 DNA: TGTGCCAGCAGCCAAGTGGGGGGACTAGCGGGATTCCCCTCCTACAATGAGCAGTTCTTC; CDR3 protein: CASSQVGGLAGFPSYNEQFF
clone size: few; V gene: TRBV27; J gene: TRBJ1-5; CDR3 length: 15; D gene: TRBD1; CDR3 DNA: TGTGCCAGCAGTCTACAGGGGATAGGGGATCAGCCCCAGCATTTT; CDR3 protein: CASSLQGIGDQPQHF
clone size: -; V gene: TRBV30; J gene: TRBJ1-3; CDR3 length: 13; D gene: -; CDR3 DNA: TGTGCCTGGTCGCGGGGTCGCGGAAACACCATATATTTT; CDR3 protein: CAWSRGRGNTIYF
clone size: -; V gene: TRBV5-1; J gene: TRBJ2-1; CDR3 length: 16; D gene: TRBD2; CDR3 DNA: TGCGCCAGCAGCTTGGCTCCTAGCGGGAGAAGTAATGAGCAGTTCTTC; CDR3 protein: CASSLAPSGRSNEQFF
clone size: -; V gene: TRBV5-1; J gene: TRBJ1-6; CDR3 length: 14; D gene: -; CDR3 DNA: TGCGCCAGCAGCCGGGACGGCGGTGATTCACCCCTCCACTTT; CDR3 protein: CASSRDGGDSPLHF
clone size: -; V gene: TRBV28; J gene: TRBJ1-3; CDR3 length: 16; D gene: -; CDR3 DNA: TGTGCCAGCAGTTTATTACTGGGCGTAGCTGGAAACACCATATATTTT; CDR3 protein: CASSLLLGVAGNTIYF
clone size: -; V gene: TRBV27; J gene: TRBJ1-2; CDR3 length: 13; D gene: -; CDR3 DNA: TGTGCCAGCAGTTTCGAGGCTAACTATGGCTACACCTTC; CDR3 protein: CASSFEANYGYTF
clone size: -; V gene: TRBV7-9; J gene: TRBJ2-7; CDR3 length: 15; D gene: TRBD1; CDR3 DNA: TGTGCCAGCAGCCTCCCGGGACAGGGAAGACGGGGGCAGTACTTC; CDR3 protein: CASSLPGQGRRGQYF
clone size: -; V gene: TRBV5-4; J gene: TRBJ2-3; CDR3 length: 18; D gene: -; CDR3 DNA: TGTGCCAGCAGCCGAGGTGGAGGTAGTAACTTTGGCACAGATACGCAGTATTTT; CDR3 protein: CASSRGGGSNFGTDTQYF
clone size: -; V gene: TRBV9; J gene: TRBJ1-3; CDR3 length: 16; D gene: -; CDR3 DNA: TGTGCCAGCAGCAGGGACCGACTCCTCTCTGGAAACACCATATATTTT; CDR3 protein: CASSRDRLLSGNTIYF
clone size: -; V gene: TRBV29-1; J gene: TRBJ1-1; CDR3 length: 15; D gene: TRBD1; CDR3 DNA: TGCAGCGTTGTTCCCCTACAGGGGTCGGCCACTGAAGCTTTCTTT; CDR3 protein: CSVVPLQGSATEAFF
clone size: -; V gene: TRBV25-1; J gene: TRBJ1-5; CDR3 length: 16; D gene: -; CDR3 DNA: TGTGCCAGCAGTGGAGTGGGTCACGGAGGGAATCAGCCCCAGCATTTT; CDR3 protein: CASSGVGHGGNQPQHF
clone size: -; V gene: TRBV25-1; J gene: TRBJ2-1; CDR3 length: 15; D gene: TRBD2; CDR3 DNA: TGTGCCAGCAGTGAATGGCCTAGCGGGAGATATGAGCAGTTCTTC; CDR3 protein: CASSEWPSGRYEQFF
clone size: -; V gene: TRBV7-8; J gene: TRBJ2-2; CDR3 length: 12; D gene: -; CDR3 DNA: TGTGCCAGCAGCTATGAGGGCGGGGAGCTGTTTTTT; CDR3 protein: CASSYEGGELFF
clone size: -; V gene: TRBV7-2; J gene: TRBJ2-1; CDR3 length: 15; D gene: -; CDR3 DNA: TGTGCCAGCAGCCTTACAACCGGGGCCTACAATGAGCAGTTCTTC; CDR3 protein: CASSLTTGAYNEQFF
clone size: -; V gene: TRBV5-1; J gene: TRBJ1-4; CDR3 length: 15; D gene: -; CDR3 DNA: TGCGCCAGCAGCTTGCGGGATCCGGCTAATGAAAAACTGTTTTTT; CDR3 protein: CASSLRDPANEKLFF
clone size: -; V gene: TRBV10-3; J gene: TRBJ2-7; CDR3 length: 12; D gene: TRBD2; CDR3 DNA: TGTGCCATCTCGGGCGGGAGGTACGAGCAGTACTTC; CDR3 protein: CAISGGRYEQYF
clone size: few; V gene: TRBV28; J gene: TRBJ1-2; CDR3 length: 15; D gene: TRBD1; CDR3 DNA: TGTGCCAGCAGCTCAGAGCCCGGTTCGGGACAGAAGGACACCTTC; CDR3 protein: CASSSEPGSGQKDTF
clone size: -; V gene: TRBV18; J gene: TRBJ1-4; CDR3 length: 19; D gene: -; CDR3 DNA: TGTGCCAGCTCACCCCTCCCACGGGGGGGCGCCTCTCCTAATGAAAAACTGTTTTTT; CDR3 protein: CASSPLPRGGASPNEKLFF
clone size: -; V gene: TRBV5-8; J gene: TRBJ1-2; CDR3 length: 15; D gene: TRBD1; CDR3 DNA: TGTGCCAGCAGCTCGTGGGACAGGGTGGGCTATGGCTACACCTTC; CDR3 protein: CASSSWDRVGYGYTF
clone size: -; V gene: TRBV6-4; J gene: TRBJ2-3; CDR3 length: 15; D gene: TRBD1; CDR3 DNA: TGTGCCAGCAGTGACTCAGGGGGCGTGGGAGATACGCAGTATTTT; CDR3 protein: CASSDSGGVGDTQYF
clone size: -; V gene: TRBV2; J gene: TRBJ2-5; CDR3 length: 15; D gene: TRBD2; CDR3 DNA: TGTGCCAGCAGTGGGACTAGCGGTTACCAAGAGACCCAGTACTTC; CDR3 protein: CASSGTSGYQETQYF
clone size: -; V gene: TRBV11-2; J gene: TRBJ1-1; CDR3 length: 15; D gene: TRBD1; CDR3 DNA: TGTGCCAGCAGCCCCCGACAGGGGGGGGTCACTGAAGCTTTCTTT; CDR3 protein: CASSPRQGGVTEAFF
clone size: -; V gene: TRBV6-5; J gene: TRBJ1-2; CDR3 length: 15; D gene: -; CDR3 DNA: TGTGCCAGCAAGCGTCCGGACCGGGGGGGCAGTGGCTACACCTTC; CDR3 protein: CASKRPDRGGSGYTF
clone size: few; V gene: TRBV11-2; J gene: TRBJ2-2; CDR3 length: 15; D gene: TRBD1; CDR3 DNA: TGTGCCAGCAGCTTAGTTGCAGGGGGCTCCGGGGAGCTGTTTTTT; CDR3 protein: CASSLVAGGSGELFF
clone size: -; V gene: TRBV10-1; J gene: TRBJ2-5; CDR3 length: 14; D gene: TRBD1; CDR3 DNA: TGCGCCAGCAGTGAGGGACAGGGGCAAGAGACCCAGTACTTC; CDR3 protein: CASSEGQGQETQYF
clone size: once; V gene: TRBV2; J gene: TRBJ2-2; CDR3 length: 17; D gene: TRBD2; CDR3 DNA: TGTGCCAGCAGTGGTGGCCTAGCGGGGACGGACACCGGGGAGCTGTTTTTT; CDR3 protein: CASSGGLAGTDTGELFF
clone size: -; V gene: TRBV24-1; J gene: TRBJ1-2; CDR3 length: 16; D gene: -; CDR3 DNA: TGTGCCACCAGTGACGCAAGGACGGCGGTAACCCGTGGCTACACCTTC; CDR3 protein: CATSDARTAVTRGYTF
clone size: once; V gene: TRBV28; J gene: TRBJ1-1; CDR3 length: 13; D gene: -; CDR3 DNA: TGTGCCAGCAGCCCCCCGGGACTAGACGAAGCTTTCTTT; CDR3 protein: CASSPPGLDEAFF
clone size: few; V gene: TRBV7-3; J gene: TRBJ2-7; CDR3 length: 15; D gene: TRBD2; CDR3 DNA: TGTGCCAGCAGCCGACTAGCGGGAGGGCCCTACGAGCAGTACTTC; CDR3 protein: CASSRLAGGPYEQYF
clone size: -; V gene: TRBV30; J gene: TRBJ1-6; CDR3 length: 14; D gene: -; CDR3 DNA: TGTGCCTGGAGTGGGGCAGGGGATAATTCACCCCTCCACTTT; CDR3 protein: CAWSGAGDNSPLHF
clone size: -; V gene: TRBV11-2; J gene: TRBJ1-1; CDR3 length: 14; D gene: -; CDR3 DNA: TGTGCCAGCAGCTTTAGAACAGGGAACACTGAAGCTTTCTTT; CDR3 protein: CASSFRTGNTEAFF
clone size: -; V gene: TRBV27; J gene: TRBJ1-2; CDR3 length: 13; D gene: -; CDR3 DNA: TGTGCCAGCAGTTTTCGGCAGAACTATGGCTACACCTTC; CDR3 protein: CASSFRQNYGYTF
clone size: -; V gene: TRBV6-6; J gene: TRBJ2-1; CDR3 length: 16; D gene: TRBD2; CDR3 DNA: TGTGCCAGCAGACCGCTAGCGGCCCTACTCAGCAATGAGCAGTTCTTC; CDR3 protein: CASRPLAALLSNEQFF
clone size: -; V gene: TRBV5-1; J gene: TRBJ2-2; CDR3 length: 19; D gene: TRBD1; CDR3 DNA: TGCGCCAGCAGCTCCCGACAGGGGGGGATGGGAGCGGGCACCGGGGAGCTGTTTTTT; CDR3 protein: CASSSRQGGMGAGTGELFF
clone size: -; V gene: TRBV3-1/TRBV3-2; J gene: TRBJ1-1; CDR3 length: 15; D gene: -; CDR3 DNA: TGTGCCAGCAGCCAAGATTCGACAGGCGGCACTGAAGCTTTCTTT; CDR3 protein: CASSQDSTGGTEAFF
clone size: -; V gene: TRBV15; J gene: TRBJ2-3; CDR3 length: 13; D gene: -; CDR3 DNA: TGTGCCACCAGCAGAGAGATCCACTATGCGCAGTATTTT; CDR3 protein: CATSREIHYAQYF
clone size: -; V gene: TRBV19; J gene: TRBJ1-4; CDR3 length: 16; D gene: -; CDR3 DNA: TGTGCCAGTAGGCCTAAACCAGGGGCAACTAATGAAAAACTGTTTTTT; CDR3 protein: CASRPKPGATNEKLFF
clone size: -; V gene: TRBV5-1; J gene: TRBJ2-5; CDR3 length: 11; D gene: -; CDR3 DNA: TGCGCCAGCAGCTTATTAGAGACCCAGTACTTC; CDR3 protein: CASSLLETQYF
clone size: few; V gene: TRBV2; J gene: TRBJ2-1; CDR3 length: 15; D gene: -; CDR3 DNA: TGTGCCAGCAGTATAGGAGTTTACTCCTACAATGAGCAGTTCTTC; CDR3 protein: CASSIGVYSYNEQFF
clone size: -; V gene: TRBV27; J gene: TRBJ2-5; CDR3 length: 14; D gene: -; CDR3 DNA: TGTGCCAGCAGTTTAAATCTAGGCGTAGAGACCCAGTACTTC; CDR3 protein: CASSLNLGVETQYF
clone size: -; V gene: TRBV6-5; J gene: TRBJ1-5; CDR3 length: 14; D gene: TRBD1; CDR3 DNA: TGTGCCAGCACCCAGACAGGGTCCCAACAGCCCCAGCATTTT; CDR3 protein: CASTQTGSQQPQHF
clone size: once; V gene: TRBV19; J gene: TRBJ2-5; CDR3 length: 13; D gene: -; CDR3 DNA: TGTGCCAGTAGTATTACCAACCAAGAGACCCAGTACTTC; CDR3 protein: CASSITNQETQYF
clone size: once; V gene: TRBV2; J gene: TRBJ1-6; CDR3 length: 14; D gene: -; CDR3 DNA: TGTGCCAGCAGGACAGAGGTCGGGGATTCACCCCTCCACTTT; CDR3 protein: CASRTEVGDSPLHF
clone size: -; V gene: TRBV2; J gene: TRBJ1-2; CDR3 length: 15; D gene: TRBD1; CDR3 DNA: TGTGCCAGCAGGCGAGGTACAGGGGGCGACTATGGCTACACCTTC; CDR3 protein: CASRRGTGGDYGYTF
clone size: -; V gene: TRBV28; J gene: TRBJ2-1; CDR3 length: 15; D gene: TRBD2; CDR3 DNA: TGTGCCAGCAGGCCCCTCGGCGGGAGGTCGGATGAGCAGTTCTTC; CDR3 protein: CASRPLGGRSDEQFF
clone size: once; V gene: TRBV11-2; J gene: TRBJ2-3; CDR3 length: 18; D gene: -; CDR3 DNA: TGTGCCAGCAGCCCTCACTTTCCTAGCGCCAGGGGCACAGATACGCAGTATTTT; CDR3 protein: CASSPHFPSARGTDTQYF
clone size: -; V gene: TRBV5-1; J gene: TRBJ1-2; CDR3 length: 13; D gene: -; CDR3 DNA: TGCGCCAGCAGCCCCCGTGGATACTCAGGCTACACCTTC; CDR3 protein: CASSPRGYSGYTF
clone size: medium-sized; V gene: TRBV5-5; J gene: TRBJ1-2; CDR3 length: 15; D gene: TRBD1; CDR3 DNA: TGTGCCAGCAGCGCCAGGACAGGGGAGGACTATGGCTACACCTTC; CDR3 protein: CASSARTGEDYGYTF
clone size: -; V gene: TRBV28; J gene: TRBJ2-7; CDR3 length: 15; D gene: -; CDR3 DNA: TGTGCCAGCAGTAGCCCGGGGGGCAGGTCCTACGAGCAGTACTTC; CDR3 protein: CASSSPGGRSYEQYF
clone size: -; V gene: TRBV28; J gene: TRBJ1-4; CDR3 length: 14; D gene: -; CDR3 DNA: TGTGCCAGCAGACACAGTCCGACTAATGAAAAACTGTTTTTT; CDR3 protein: CASRHSPTNEKLFF
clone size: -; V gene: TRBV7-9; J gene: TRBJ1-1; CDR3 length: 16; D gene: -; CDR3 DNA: TGTGCCAGCAGCTACTTTCCTCCCGACAGGAACACTGAAGCTTTCTTT; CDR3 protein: CASSYFPPDRNTEAFF